Each of the 31 T cell receptor beta chains below was sequenced from the same sample in a study of radiotherapy plus CTLA-4 blockade in lung cancer. Profiled with immunoSEQ multiplex PCR; TCRdb holds only in-frame clones, not every one. Here the sample spans some 110,000 clones, 75% to 80% being singletons. The sequenced sample was peripheral blood, obtained from a patient treated with radiotherapy plus ipilimumab. The receptors were sampled from a human donor with non-small cell lung cancer who had a partial response to radiotherapy plus ipilimumab.

The chain couples TRBV7-6 to TRBJ2-7; D is perhaps TRBD2 (6 bases). Trimming left V 0 bases short and J 2 bases short, with 11 bases between. The CDR3 covers 15 residues. Germline CDR1 SGHVS, CDR2 FNYEAQ. The CDR3 sequence is CASSLALGGAYEQYF. The CDR3 nucleotides are TGTGCCAGCAGCTTAGCGTTGGGCGGGGCCTACGAGCAGTACTTC. Combining the CDR3 with reference TRBV7-6 and TRBJ2-7 gives the whole variable domain GAGVSQSPRYKVTKRGQDVALRCDPISGHVSLYWYRQALGQGPEFLTYFNYEAQQDKSGLPNDRFSAERPEGSISTLTIQRTEQRDSAMYRCASSLALGGAYEQYFGPGTRLTVT.

The chain combines TRBV19 with TRBJ2-7, with 8 positions matching TRBD1. Per the germline V gene, CDR1 is LNHDA and CDR2 is SQIVND (reference sequence). Trimming removed 3 bases from V and 5 bases from J; junction bases left unmatched: 6. The CDR3 runs to 14 residues. The CDR3 region is CASSIGQGANEQYF. In DNA, the CDR3 is TGTGCCAGTAGTATTGGGCAGGGGGCGAACGAGCAGTACTTC.

CDR3 region: CASSLTGGKEKLFF. CDR3 coding DNA: TGTGCCAGCAGTTTGACAGGGGGTAAGGAAAAACTGTTTTTT. This chain links TRBV27 with TRBJ1-4; 9 nucleotides line up with TRBD1. CDR1 is MNHEY and CDR2 is SMNVEV in the germline V gene (reference sequence). The CDR3 runs to 14 residues. Trimming at V came to 3 bases and at J to 8 bases, leaving 4 bases not matched to a gene.

The V call is TRBV2, the J call TRBJ2-5; TRBD1 is a possible D gene (8 bases). Germline values: CDR1 SNHLY, CDR2 FYNNEI. The CDR3 sequence is 16 residues long. Trimming removed 4 bases at V and 5 bases at J, with 20 bases between. CDR3 bases: TGTGCCAGCAGTGGGGCCGCACAGGGGGGGACGGAGACCCAGTACTTC. It encodes CASSGAAQGGTETQYF.

The rearrangement uses TRBV6-1 and TRBJ1-2, with 9 nucleotides matching TRBD1. V shed 3 bases and J 6 bases; nucleotides not matched to a gene: 8. In germline, CDR1 is MNHNS, CDR2 SASEGT. The CDR3 is 15 residues long. The CDR3 nucleotides are TGTGCCAGCAGTGAGAAGGGAACAGGGGGCCATGGCTACACCTTC. This codes for CASSEKGTGGHGYTF.

This chain connects TRBV6-1 to TRBJ1-4; D gene unclear. This CDR3 has 14 residues. With 7 bases removed from V and 8 bases from J, the gap between germline ends came to 17 bases. Germline values: CDR1 MNHNS, CDR2 SASEGT. The chain's CDR3 is CASTKAAGNEKLFF. As DNA, the CDR3 is TGTGCCAGCACAAAGGCGGCGGGGAACGAAAAACTGTTTTTT.

CDR3 nucleotides: TGTGCCAGCAGTTTATCCGGGACAGGGTACAAAGAAGAGACCCAGTACTTC. Its protein is CASSLSGTGYKEETQYF. The chain employs TRBV27 and TRBJ2-5; 9 bases are shared with TRBD1. V trimming: 0 bases; J trimming: 3 bases; junction bases outside the gene matches: 8. The CDR3 runs to 17 residues. Germline V gives CDR1 MNHEY, CDR2 SMNVEV (reference sequence).

The chain carries TRBV19 and TRBJ1-1, with 8 bases matching TRBD1. This CDR3 has 14 residues. The germline gives CDR1 LNHDA, CDR2 SQIVND (reference sequence). V lost 8 bases, J lost 1 base, and 6 bases stayed unmatched. The CDR3 spells CASGQGATNTEAFF. CDR3 DNA sequence: TGTGCCAGTGGGCAGGGGGCTACGAACACTGAAGCTTTCTTT.

This clone appeared once. The chain has TRBV28 and TRBJ2-5, with D maybe TRBD1 (5 bases). Trimming stripped 9 bases from V and 0 bases from J, with 11 bases between. CDR3 length: 13 residues. Germline-derived CDR1 and CDR2 are MDHEN and SYDVKM. For the CDR3, the DNA is TGTGCCAGTCAGACAGCATACCAAGAGACCCAGTACTTC. Translating it yields CASQTAYQETQYF.

The count of this clone is one. This may stem from a read error, because a much larger clone lies one nucleotide away. The CDR3 bases are TGTGCCAGCAGGGAGACAGGGAGCTCTGGAAACACCATATATTTT. This translates into CASRETGSSGNTIYF. The V and J genes are TRBV4-2 and TRBJ1-3; 7 bases map to TRBD1. CDR3 length: 15 amino acids. Per the germline V gene, CDR1 is LGHNA and CDR2 is YNFKEQ. Trimming at V came to 6 bases and at J to 0 bases, leaving 5 bases not matched to a gene.

This chain joins TRBV11-2 and TRBJ2-1; 8 nucleotides agree with TRBD2. Per the germline V gene, CDR1 is SGHAT and CDR2 is FQNNGV. V lost 4 bases to trimming and J lost 1 base; unmatched junction nucleotides: 9. CDR3 length: 17 amino acids. The CDR3 nucleotides are TGTGCCAGCAGCTCCTCAATACTAGCGGAATCCTACAATGAGCAGTTCTTC. The encoded protein is CASSSSILAESYNEQFF.

This clone was recorded once. The rearrangement links TRBV30 to TRBJ2-1, with TRBD2 identical over 7 bases. V shed 3 bases and J 2 bases; nucleotides not matched to a gene: 10. The CDR3 is made up of 16 amino acids. Germline loops: CDR1 GTSNPN, CDR2 SVGIG (reference sequence). CDR3 region: CAWRTGGGSPYNEQFF. Written as DNA, the CDR3 is TGTGCCTGGAGGACTGGAGGCGGGAGCCCCTACAATGAGCAGTTCTTC.

This chain uses TRBV5-4 with TRBJ1-1; D gene uncertain. The CDR3 contains 13 residues. Germline V gene data show CDR1 as SGHNT and CDR2 as YYREEE (reference sequence). V dropped 0 bases and J dropped 8 bases, with 11 bases sitting between them. CDR3 loop: CASSLGAEEEAFF. The CDR3 DNA reads TGTGCCAGCAGCTTGGGGGCAGAAGAGGAAGCTTTCTTT.

This rearrangement joins TRBV5-1 to TRBJ2-1; 12 bases agree with TRBD2. This CDR3 is built from 15 residues. From germline, CDR1 is SGHRS and CDR2 YFSETQ. After removal of 4 bases from V and 8 bases from J, the junction contained 7 bases not matched to a gene. The DNA for the CDR3 is TGCGCCAGCAGCGCTAGCGGGAGGGTGTGGGATGAGCAGTTCTTC. Its protein product is CASSASGRVWDEQFF.

The J gene is TRBJ2-7, the V gene TRBV4-2, with D possibly being TRBD1 (6 bases). V was clipped by 1 base and J by 4 bases, with 14 bases between them. Germline V gene lookup returns CDR1 LGHNA and CDR2 YNFKEQ. The CDR3 consists of 15 residues. The CDR3 region has the DNA TGTGCCAGCAGCCAAGTGTCAGGGGCGAGATACGAGCAGTACTTC. Protein: CASSQVSGARYEQYF.

The chain recombines TRBV30 with TRBJ1-5, with TRBD1 identical over 7 bases. With 1 base clipped from V and 4 bases from J, the junction kept 7 bases outside the gene matches. Germline-derived CDR1 and CDR2 are GTSNPN and SVGIG (reference sequence). CDR3 length: 15 residues. The CDR3 spells CAWSAFDRVNQPQHF. For the CDR3, the DNA is TGTGCCTGGAGTGCGTTCGACAGGGTAAATCAGCCCCAGCATTTT.

The chain has TRBV7-3 and TRBJ1-1, with 9 bases aligning to TRBD1. The CDR3 spans 15 residues. With 4 bases clipped from V and 6 bases from J, the junction kept 9 bases outside the gene matches. Per germline, CDR1 SGHTA and CDR2 FQGTGA. CDR3 DNA: TGTGCCAGCAGCTCAACGGGACAGGGAATATCTGAAGCTTTCTTT. Translating gives CASSSTGQGISEAFF.

The chain recombines TRBV7-3 with TRBJ2-1, with TRBD2 identical over 11 bases. The CDR3 is 15 residues long. The J segment lost 4 bases and the V segment lost 4 bases, leaving 3 bases of the junction unmatched. Germline lookup yields CDR1 SGHTA and CDR2 FQGTGA. CDR3 in DNA: TGTGCCAGCAGCTCCGGGACTAGCGGATACAATGAGCAGTTCTTC. Translated, it gives CASSSGTSGYNEQFF.

This chain links TRBV6-5 with TRBJ2-5; 7 positions match TRBD1. CDR1 is MNHEY and CDR2 is SVGAGI in the germline V gene. CDR3 length: 13 amino acids. The J segment lost 3 bases and the V segment lost 6 bases, leaving 4 bases of the junction unmatched. CDR3 region: CASRSGTEETQYF. CDR3 sequence (DNA): TGTGCCAGCAGGTCAGGGACAGAAGAGACCCAGTACTTC.

The V call is TRBV10-1, the J call TRBJ2-1; TRBD2 matches at 11 bases. The CDR3 spans 16 residues. V lost 6 bases to trimming and J lost 4 bases; unmatched junction nucleotides: 8. CDR1 is WNHNN and CDR2 is SYGVQD in the germline V gene (reference sequence). Written as DNA, the CDR3 is TGCGCCAGCAGCGGGACTAGCGGACTTAAGTACAATGAGCAGTTCTTC. This sequence encodes CASSGTSGLKYNEQFF.

In its sample, this clone was seen a few times. The gene calls are TRBV11-2 and TRBJ2-4; the D gene is possibly TRBD2 (5 bases). The germline gives CDR1 SGHAT, CDR2 FQNNGV. The CDR3 is made up of 13 amino acids. V dropped 8 bases and J dropped 1 base, with 9 bases sitting between them. The CDR3 region has the DNA TGTGCCAGCCGGGGTCGGGCCAAAAACATTCAGTACTTC. Residues: CASRGRAKNIQYF.

The rearrangement links TRBV29-1 to TRBJ1-2; D uncertain. The V end was cut by 6 bases, the J end by 4 bases, with 12 bases between. Germline CDR1 is SQVTM and CDR2 is ANQGSEA. The CDR3 consists of 12 residues. CDR3: CSVRSETYGYTF. The DNA of the CDR3 is TGCAGCGTAAGGTCGGAGACCTATGGCTACACCTTC.

The chain is built from TRBV18 and TRBJ1-4; D is possibly TRBD1 (6 bases). This CDR3 contains 14 residues. Per the germline V gene, CDR1 is KGHSH and CDR2 is LQKENI. V was trimmed by 5 bases and J by 8 bases, leaving 15 bases between them. The CDR3 DNA is TGTGCCAGCTCATCAACAGGGTTTAGGGAAAAACTGTTTTTT. Translation: CASSSTGFREKLFF.

The chain combines TRBV20-1 with TRBJ2-5; 7 nucleotides line up with TRBD1. This CDR3 is built from 11 residues. Germline CDR1 reads DFQATT; CDR2 reads SNEGSKA (reference sequence). Trimming at V came to 6 bases and at J to 10 bases, leaving 8 bases not matched to a gene. Written as DNA, the CDR3 is TGCAGTGCCCGCGACAGGGTGGACCAGTACTTC. Translated: CSARDRVDQYF.

V gene TRBV9 combines with J gene TRBJ1-2; 8 bases are shared with TRBD1. V shed 3 bases and J 1 base; nucleotides not matched to a gene: 5. Germline V gene data show CDR1 as SGDLS and CDR2 as YYNGEE. The CDR3 length is 15 residues. The CDR3 is CASSETGVGNYGYTF. As DNA, the CDR3 is TGTGCCAGCAGCGAGACAGGGGTTGGTAACTATGGCTACACCTTC.

The rearrangement uses TRBV5-4 and TRBJ1-2; D remains unclear. Germline assignment: CDR1 SGHNT and CDR2 YYREEE (reference sequence). The CDR3 extends over 14 amino acids. Between the trimmed V and J ends, which lost 0 bases and 10 bases, there was a span of 16 bases. The CDR3 spells CASSLAAGPSIYTF. CDR3 sequence (DNA): TGTGCCAGCAGCTTGGCGGCAGGCCCTTCTATCTACACCTTC.

In regard to this clone: With only one base between it and a far larger clone, this is likely a read error. The chain combines TRBV6-1 with TRBJ1-1, with TRBD1 matching 7 bases. V dropped 6 bases and J dropped 0; count of bases not matched to a gene: 1. The CDR3 covers 13 residues. In germline, CDR1 is MNHNS, CDR2 SASEGT. CDR3 DNA sequence: TGTGCCAGCAGGGGACAGTTGAACACTGAAGCTTTCTTT. As protein: CASRGQLNTEAFF.

The J gene is TRBJ2-7, the V gene TRBV7-2, with 8 bases aligning to TRBD2. The CDR3 spans 15 residues. Germline V gene sequence: CDR1 SGHTA, CDR2 FQGNSA. V was clipped by 1 base and J by 6 bases; unmatched bases: 8. In nucleotides, the CDR3 is TGTGCCAGCAGCTTAGAGTTCGCGGGAGGTGGCGAGCAGTACGTC. Its translation is CASSLEFAGGGEQYV.

The chain joins TRBV4-3 to TRBJ1-2, with TRBD1 matching over 9 bases. The CDR3 totals 15 residues. Germline CDR1 and CDR2: LGHNA and YSLEER. The trim removed 0 bases at V and 4 bases at J, leaving 3 bases unmatched. The CDR3 bases are TGCGCCAGCAGCCAAGACGGGGGACAGGGCTATGGCTACACCTTC. Its protein product is CASSQDGGQGYGYTF.

The chain has TRBV7-8 and TRBJ1-2; D may be TRBD1 (6 bases). The CDR3 consists of 14 residues. Germline V gives CDR1 SGHVS, CDR2 FQNEAQ. With 5 bases removed from V and 4 bases from J, the gap between germline ends came to 14 bases. CDR3 nucleotides: TGTGCCAGCAGCCCGGACAGTTTGATCTATGGCTACACCTTC. Its protein is CASSPDSLIYGYTF.

V usage is TRBV15 and J usage is TRBJ2-7, with 9 bases lining up with TRBD1. This CDR3 comprises 15 residues. J was trimmed by 3 bases and V by 2 bases; bases with no gene match: 5. CDR1 and CDR2 from the germline V gene are LNHNV and YYDKDF (reference sequence). The CDR3 DNA is TGTGCCACCAGCAGACCCCCGGGACAGGGCTACGAGCAGTACTTC. Translation gives CATSRPPGQGYEQYF.